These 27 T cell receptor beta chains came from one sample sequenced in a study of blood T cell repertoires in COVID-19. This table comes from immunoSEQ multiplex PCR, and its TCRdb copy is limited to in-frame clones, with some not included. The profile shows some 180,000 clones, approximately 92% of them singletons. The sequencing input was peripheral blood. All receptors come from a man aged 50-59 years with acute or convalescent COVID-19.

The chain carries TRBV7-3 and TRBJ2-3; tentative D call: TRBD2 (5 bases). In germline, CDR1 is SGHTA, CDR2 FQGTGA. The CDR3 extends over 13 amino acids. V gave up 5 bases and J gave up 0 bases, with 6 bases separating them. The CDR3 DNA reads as TGTGCCAGCAGCCGGGATAGCACAGATACGCAGTATTTT. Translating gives CASSRDSTDTQYF.

The CDR3 loop is CASSRDSGLLVAKNIQYF. In DNA form, the CDR3 reads TGTGCCAGCAGTAGGGACAGCGGATTACTTGTAGCCAAAAACATTCAGTACTTC. The chain employs TRBV27 and TRBJ2-4, with TRBD1 matching over 7 bases. Losses at the gene ends were 5 bases for V and 0 bases for J; bases not matched to a gene: 13. This CDR3 has 18 amino acids. Looked up from germline, CDR1 is MNHEY and CDR2 is SMNVEV (reference sequence).

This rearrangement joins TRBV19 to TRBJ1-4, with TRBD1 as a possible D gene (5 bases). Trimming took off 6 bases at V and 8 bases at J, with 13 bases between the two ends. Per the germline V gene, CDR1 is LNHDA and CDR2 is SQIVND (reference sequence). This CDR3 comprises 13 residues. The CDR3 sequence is CASRGEYEEKLFF. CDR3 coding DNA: TGTGCCAGTAGAGGGGAATATGAGGAAAAACTGTTTTTT.

The DNA of the CDR3 is TGTGCCAGCAGCAACCCCCCGGGGGAAGGCTCTGGAAACACCATATATTTT. Protein sequence: CASSNPPGEGSGNTIYF. The V gene is TRBV9, the J gene TRBJ1-3; D possibly corresponds to TRBD1 (5 bases). Germline V gene lookup returns CDR1 SGDLS and CDR2 YYNGEE. The CDR3 consists of 17 residues. V lost 4 bases and J lost 0, with 17 bases in between.

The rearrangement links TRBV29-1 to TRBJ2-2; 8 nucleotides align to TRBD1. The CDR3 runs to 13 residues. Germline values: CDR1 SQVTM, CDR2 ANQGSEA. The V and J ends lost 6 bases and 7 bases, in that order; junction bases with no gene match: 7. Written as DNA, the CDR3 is TGCAGCGTAAACACAGGGGGGTTCGGGGAGCTGTTTTTT. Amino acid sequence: CSVNTGGFGELFF.

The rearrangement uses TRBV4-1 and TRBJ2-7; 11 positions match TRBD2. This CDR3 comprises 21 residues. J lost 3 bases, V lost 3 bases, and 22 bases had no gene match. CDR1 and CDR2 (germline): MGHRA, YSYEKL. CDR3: CASSQLPGGASGRLGGYEQYF. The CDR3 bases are TGCGCCAGCAGCCAGCTCCCCGGGGGGGCTAGCGGGAGGCTTGGAGGCTACGAGCAGTACTTC.

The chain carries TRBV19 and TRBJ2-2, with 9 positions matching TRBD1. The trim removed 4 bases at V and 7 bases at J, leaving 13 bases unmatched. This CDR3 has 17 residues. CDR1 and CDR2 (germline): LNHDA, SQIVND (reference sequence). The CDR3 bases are TGTGCCAGTAGTACTCTCCGTCCGGGACAGGGAGACGGGGAGCTGTTTTTT. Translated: CASSTLRPGQGDGELFF.

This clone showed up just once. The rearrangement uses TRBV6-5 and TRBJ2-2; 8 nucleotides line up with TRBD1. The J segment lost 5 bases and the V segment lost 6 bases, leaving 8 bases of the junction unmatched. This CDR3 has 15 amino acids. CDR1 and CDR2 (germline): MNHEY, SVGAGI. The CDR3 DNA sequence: TGTGCCAGCAGCCCCTGGACAGGGATGACCGGGGAGCTGTTTTTT. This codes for CASSPWTGMTGELFF.

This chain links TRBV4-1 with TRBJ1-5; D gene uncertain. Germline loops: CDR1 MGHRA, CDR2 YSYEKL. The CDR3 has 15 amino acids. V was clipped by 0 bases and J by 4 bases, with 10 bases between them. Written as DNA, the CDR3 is TGCGCCAGCAGCCAAGATCCGGGGATGAATCAGCCCCAGCATTTT. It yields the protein CASSQDPGMNQPQHF.

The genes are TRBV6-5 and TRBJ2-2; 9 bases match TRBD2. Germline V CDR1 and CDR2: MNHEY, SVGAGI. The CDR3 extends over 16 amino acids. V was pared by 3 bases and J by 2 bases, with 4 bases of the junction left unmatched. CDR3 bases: TGTGCCAGCAGTTATAGGCTAGCGGGAAACACCGGGGAGCTGTTTTTT. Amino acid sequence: CASSYRLAGNTGELFF.

The DNA of the CDR3 is TGTGCCAGCAGCCACGGACTAGCGGGAGAGCGTGAGCAGTTCTTC. The encoded protein is CASSHGLAGEREQFF. The rearrangement links TRBV6-1 to TRBJ2-1, with TRBD2 identical over 13 bases. The junction had 8 bases not matched to a gene; V was cut back by 6 bases and J by 9 bases. There are 15 residues in the CDR3. Germline CDR1 is MNHNS and CDR2 is SASEGT.

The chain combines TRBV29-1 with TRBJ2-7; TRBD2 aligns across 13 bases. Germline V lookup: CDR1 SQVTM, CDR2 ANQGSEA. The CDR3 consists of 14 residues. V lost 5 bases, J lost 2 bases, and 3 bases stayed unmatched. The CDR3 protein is CSVIGTSGTYEQYF. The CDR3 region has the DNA TGCAGCGTTATAGGGACTAGCGGGACCTACGAGCAGTACTTC.

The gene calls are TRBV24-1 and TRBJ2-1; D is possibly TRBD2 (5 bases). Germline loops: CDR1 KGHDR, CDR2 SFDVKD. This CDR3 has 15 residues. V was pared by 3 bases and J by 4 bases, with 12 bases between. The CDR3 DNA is TGTGCCACCAGTGATCAGACAAGGACTTACAATGAGCAGTTCTTC. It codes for CATSDQTRTYNEQFF.

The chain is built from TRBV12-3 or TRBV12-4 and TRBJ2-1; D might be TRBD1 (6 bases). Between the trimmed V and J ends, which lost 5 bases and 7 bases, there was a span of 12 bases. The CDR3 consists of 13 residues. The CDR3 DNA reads TGTGCCAGCAGTGGAACAGGGTTGAATGAGCAGTTCTTC. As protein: CASSGTGLNEQFF.

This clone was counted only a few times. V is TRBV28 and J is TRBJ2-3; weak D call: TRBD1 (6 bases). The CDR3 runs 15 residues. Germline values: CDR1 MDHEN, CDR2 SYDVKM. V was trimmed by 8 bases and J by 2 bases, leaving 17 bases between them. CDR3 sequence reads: CASGQGTLITDTQYF. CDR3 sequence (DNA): TGTGCCAGCGGGCAGGGGACACTGATCACAGATACGCAGTATTTT.

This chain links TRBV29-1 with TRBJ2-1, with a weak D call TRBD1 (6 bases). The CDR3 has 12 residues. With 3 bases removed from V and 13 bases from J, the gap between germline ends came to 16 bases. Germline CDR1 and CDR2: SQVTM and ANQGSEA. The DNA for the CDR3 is TGCAGCGTTGACCCTAGGGGGAACCTACAGTTCTTC. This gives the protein CSVDPRGNLQFF.

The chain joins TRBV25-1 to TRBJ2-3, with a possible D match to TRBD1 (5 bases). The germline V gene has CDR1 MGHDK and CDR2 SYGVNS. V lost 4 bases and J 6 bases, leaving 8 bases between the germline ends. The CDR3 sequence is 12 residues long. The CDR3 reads CASSATADTQYF. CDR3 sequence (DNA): TGTGCCAGCAGTGCGACAGCCGATACGCAGTATTTT.

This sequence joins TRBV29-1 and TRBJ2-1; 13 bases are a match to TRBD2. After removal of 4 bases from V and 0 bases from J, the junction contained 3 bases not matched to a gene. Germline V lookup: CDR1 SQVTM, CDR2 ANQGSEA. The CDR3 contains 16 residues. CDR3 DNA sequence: TGCAGCGTTGGGGGGACTAGCGGGAACTCCTACAATGAGCAGTTCTTC. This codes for CSVGGTSGNSYNEQFF.

The CDR3 sequence: CASSPGGVRGYTF. The CDR3 nucleotides are TGTGCCAGCAGCCCGGGGGGAGTCCGGGGCTACACCTTC. The J gene is TRBJ1-2, the V gene TRBV5-6; tentative D call: TRBD1 (5 bases). Deletions cut 4 bases from V and 8 bases from J, with 15 bases between. Looked up from germline, CDR1 is SGHDT and CDR2 is YYEEEE. The CDR3 totals 13 residues. The whole variable domain, filled in from reference TRBV5-6 and TRBJ1-2, reads DAGVTQSPTHLIKTRGQQVTLRCSPKSGHDTVSWYQQALGQGPQFIFQYYEEEERQRGNFPDRFSGHQFPNYSSELNVNALLLGDSALYLCASSPGGVRGYTFGSGTRLTVV.

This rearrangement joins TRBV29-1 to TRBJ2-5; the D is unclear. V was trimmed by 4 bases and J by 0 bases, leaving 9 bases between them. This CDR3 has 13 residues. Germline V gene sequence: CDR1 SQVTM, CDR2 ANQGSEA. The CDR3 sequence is CSVALADQETQYF. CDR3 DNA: TGCAGCGTTGCCCTGGCGGACCAAGAGACCCAGTACTTC.

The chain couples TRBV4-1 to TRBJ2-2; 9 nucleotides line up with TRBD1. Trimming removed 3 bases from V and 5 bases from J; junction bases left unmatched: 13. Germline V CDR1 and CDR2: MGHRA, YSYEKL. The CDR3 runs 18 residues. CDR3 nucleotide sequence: TGCGCCAGCAGCCATGACCGGGACAGGGAAGTAGGGACCGGGGAGCTGTTTTTT. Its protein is CASSHDRDREVGTGELFF.

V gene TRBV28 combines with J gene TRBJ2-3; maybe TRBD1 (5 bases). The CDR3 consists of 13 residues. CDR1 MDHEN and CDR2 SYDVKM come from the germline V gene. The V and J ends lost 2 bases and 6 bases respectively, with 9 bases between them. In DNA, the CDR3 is TGTGCCAGCAGTTTAGCAGGGCCGGATACGCAGTATTTT. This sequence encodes CASSLAGPDTQYF.

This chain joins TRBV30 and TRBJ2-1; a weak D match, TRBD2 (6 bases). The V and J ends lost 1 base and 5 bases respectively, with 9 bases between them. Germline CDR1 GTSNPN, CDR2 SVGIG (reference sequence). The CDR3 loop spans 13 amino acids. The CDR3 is CAWSAGGDNEQFF. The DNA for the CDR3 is TGTGCCTGGAGTGCAGGCGGGGACAATGAGCAGTTCTTC. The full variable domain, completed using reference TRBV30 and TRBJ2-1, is SQTIHQWPATLVQPVGSPLSLECTVEGTSNPNLYWYRQAAGRGLQLLFYSVGIGQISSEVPQNLSASRPQDRQFILSSKKLLLSDSGFYLCAWSAGGDNEQFFGPGTRLTVL.

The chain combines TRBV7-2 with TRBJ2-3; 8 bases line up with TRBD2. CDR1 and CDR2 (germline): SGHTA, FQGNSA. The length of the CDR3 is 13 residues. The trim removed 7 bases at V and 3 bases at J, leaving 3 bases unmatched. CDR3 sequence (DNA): TGTGCCAGCACTGTAGCGGGAACAGATACGCAGTATTTT. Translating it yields CASTVAGTDTQYF.

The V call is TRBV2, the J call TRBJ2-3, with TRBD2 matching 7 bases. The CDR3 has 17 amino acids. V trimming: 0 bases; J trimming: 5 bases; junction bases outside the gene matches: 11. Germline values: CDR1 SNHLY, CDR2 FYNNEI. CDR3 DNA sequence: TGTGCCAGCAGTGAAGCGAGGACGGGAGGATTGAGAGATACGCAGTATTTT. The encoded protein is CASSEARTGGLRDTQYF.

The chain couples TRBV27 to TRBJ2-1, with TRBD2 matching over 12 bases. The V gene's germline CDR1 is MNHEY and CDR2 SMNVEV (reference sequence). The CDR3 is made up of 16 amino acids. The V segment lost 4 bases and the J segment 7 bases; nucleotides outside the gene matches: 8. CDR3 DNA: TGTGCCAGCAGTTCTCTAGCGGGAGGGACGGGGAATGAGCAGTTCTTC. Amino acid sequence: CASSSLAGGTGNEQFF.

This chain's CDR3 is CASNQRQQGGLQYF. In DNA, the CDR3 is TGTGCCAGCAACCAACGACAACAAGGTGGGTTGCAGTACTTC. The chain carries TRBV28 and TRBJ2-7; D remains ambiguous. V dropped 7 bases and J dropped 9 bases, with 22 bases sitting between them. In germline, CDR1 is MDHEN, CDR2 SYDVKM. The CDR3 has 14 amino acids.